The entry that follows covers one T cell receptor (delta chain) sequence. One base separates it from a far larger clone, so it is likely a read error. This specimen includes other DNA sequences encoding the same CDR3. The data derive from a study of gamma-delta T cells after stem cell transplantation. TCRdb ran CATT on the RT-PCR reads. Of around 16,000 delta-chain clones listed, 9.4% are singletons. The CDR3 extends over 23 amino acids. The germline CDR1 and CDR2 sequences are GEAIGNYY and EKD. V shed 0 bases, J shed 0 bases, and the junction held 18 bases outside the gene matches. Sequenced material: gamma-delta T cells. The sequence was obtained from a human donor. It is not recorded whose cells these are; they may come from a transplant donor. The chain combines TRDV2 with TRDJ3; TRDD3 matches 8 bases. As DNA, the CDR3 is TGTGCCTGTGACACCGCGCCTACTGGGGGCCCCAACCTGAGCTCCTGGGACACCCGACAGATGTTTTTC. Translated: CACDTAPTGGPNLSSWDTRQMFF.